This T cell receptor beta chain was sequenced in a study of blood T cell repertoires in COVID-19. Study-wide context: T cells, B-cell-depleted T cells, or PBMCs supplied cDNA or gDNA.

V trimming: 0 bases; J trimming: 15 bases; junction bases outside the gene matches: 15. The CDR3 sequence is 16 residues long. Germline CDR1 is SGDLS and CDR2 is YYNGEE. TCRdb's table, derived via immunoSEQ multiplex PCR, lists solely in-frame clones and lacks some. The sample holds about 170,000 clones, 85% to 90% seen once. The sample consisted of peripheral blood. This TCR was recovered from a man aged 50-60 years with active or convalescent COVID-19. The chain carries TRBV9 and TRBJ1-6; TRBD1 matches at 7 bases. CDR3 sequence: CASSVGFGQVGGVLHF. CDR3 in DNA: TGTGCCAGCAGCGTAGGTTTCGGACAGGTCGGAGGGGTCCTCCACTTT. The complete variable domain, with remaining parts taken from reference TRBV9 and TRBJ1-6, reads DSGVTQTPKHLITATGQRVTLRCSPRSGDLSVYWYQQSLDQGLQFLIQYYNGEERAKGNILERFSAQQFPDLHSELNLSSLELGDSALYFCASSVGFGQVGGVLHFGNGTRLTVT.